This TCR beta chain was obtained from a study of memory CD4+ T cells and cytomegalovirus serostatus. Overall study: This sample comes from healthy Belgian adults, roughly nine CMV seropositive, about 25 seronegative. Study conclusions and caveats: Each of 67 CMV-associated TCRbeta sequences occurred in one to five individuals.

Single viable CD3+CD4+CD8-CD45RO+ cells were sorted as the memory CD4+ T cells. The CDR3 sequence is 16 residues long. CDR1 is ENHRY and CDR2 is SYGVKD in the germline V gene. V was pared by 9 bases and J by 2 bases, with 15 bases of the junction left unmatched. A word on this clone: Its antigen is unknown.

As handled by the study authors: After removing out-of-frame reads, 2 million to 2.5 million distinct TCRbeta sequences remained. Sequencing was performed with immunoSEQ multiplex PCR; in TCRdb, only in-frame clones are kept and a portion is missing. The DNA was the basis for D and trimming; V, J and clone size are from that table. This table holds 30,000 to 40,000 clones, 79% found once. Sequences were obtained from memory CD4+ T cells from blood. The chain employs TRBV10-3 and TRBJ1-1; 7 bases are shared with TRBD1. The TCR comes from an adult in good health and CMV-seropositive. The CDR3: CAMTGTPPRGNTEAFF. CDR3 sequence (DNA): TGTGCCATGACAGGGACACCTCCAAGGGGCAACACTGAAGCTTTCTTT.